Here is one TCR beta chain with its context. This entry is derived from a study of blood T cell repertoires in COVID-19. Germline assignment: CDR1 SGHTA and CDR2 FQGNSA. CDR3 length: 15 amino acids. Losses at the gene ends were 1 base for V and 6 bases for J; bases not matched to a gene: 3. TCRdb's table, derived via immunoSEQ multiplex PCR, lists solely in-frame clones and lacks some. The table shows 89,000 or so clones, with around 89% occurring only once. The rearrangement joins TRBV7-2 to TRBJ1-6, with TRBD1 matching 7 bases. Sequenced material: peripheral blood. This TCR came from a man aged 50-60 years with COVID-19, enrolled during active disease. CDR3 loop: CASSLDRGGNSPLHF. Here the CDR3 DNA reads TGTGCCAGCAGCTTAGACAGGGGCGGTAATTCACCCCTCCACTTT.